This TCR beta chain was identified in a study of shared clonotypes between healthy human individuals. Study overall: A donor's plate count was three for CD4 naive and three for CD4 memory; CD8 naive had two and CD8 memory one.

Worth noting for this clone: Its antigen is unidentified.

V was trimmed by 4 bases and J by 10 bases, leaving 10 bases between them. CDR1 is DFQATT, CDR2 SNEGSKA, per germline (reference sequence). The CDR3 spans 11 residues. General study findings and limits: A reduction in generation probabilities was seen for non-shared clonotypes relative to those shared by all four donors.

Sequencing used immunoSEQ multiplex PCR; TCRdb keeps in-frame clones, though not all of them. The data contain around 1.9 million clones, about 93% of them singletons. The naive CD8 population came from CD45RO-negative cells selected for CCR7, without terminally differentiated effector memory CD45RA+ cells. Sequencing was carried out using naive CD8+ T cells from PBMCs. The clonotype was recovered from a man between 18 and 29 years old in good health. Some clones in this sample may be carry-over from other donors' samples. V is TRBV20-1 and J is TRBJ1-4; D not resolved. In DNA, the CDR3 is TGCAGTGCTACCGACCGGGGAAAACTGTTTTTT. It specifies CSATDRGKLFF.